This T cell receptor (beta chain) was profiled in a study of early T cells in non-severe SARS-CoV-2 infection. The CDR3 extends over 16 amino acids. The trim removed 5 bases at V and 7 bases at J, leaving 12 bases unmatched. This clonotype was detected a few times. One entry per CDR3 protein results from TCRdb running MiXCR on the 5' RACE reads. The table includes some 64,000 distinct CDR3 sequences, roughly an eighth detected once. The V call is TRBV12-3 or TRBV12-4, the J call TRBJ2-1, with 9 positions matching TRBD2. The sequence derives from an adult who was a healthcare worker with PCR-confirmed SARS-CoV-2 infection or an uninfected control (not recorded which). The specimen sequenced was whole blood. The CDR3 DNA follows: TGTGCCAGCAGTCGAGCTGCGGGAGGGCCTGGGAATGAGCAGTTCTTC. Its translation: CASSRAAGGPGNEQFF.